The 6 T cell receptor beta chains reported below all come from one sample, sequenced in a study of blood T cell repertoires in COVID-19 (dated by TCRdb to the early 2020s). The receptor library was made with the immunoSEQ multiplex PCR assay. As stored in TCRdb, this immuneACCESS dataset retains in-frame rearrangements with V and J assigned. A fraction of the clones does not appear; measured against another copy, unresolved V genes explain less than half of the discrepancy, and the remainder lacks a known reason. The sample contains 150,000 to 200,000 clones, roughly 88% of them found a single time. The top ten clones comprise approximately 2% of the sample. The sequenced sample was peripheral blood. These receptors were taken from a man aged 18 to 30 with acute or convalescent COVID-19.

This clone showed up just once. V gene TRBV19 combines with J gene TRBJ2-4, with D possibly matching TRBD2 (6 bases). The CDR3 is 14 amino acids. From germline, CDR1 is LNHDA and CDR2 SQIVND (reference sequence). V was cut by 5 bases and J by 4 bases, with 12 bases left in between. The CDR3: CASSGGAQKNIQYF. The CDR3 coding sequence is TGTGCCAGTAGTGGAGGGGCCCAAAAAAACATTCAGTACTTC. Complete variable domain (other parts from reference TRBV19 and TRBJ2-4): DGGITQSPKYLFRKEGQNVTLSCEQNLNHDAMYWYRQDPGQGLRLIYYSQIVNDFQKGDIAEGYSVSREKKESFPLTVTSAQKNPTAFYLCASSGGAQKNIQYFGAGTRLSVL.

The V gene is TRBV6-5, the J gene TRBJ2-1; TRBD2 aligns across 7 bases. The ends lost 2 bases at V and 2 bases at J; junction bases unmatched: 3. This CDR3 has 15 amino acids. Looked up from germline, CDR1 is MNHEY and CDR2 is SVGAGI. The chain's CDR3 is CASSYETSTYNEQFF. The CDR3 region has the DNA TGTGCCAGCAGTTACGAGACTAGCACCTACAATGAGCAGTTCTTC.

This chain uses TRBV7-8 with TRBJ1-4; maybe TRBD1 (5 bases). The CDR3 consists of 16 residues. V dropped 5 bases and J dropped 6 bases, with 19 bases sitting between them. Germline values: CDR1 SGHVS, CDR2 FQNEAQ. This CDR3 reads CASSPIQGPIDEKLFF. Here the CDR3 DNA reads TGTGCCAGCAGCCCTATTCAGGGCCCGATTGATGAAAAACTGTTTTTT.

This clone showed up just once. The CDR3 DNA is TGTGCCAGCAGCCAAGGACGACTAGCGGGCTACGAGCAGTACTTC. It is translated as CASSQGRLAGYEQYF. This chain links TRBV3-1 (or the pseudogene TRBV3-2) with TRBJ2-7; 10 nucleotides match TRBD2. The V gene end was trimmed by 1 base and the J gene end by 3 bases; junction bases not matched to a gene: 3. This CDR3 is built from 15 residues. Germline V gene data show CDR1 as LGHDT and CDR2 as YNNKEL (reference sequence).

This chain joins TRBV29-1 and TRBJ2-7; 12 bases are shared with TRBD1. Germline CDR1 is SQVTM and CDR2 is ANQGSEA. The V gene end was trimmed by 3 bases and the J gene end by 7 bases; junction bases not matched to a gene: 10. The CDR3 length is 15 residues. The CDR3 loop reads CSVDVGGTGGNEQYF. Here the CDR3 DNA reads TGCAGCGTTGATGTGGGTGGGACAGGGGGCAATGAGCAGTACTTC.

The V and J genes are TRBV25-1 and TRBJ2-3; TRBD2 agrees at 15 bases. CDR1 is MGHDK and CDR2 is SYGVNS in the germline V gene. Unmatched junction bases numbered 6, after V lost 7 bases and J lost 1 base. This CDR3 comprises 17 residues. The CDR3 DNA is TGTGCCAGCACCGGGACTAGCGGGAGGCGGGGCACAGATACGCAGTATTTT. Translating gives CASTGTSGRRGTDTQYF.